A single sample gave rise to the 26 T cell receptor beta chains below, sequenced in a study of cytomegalovirus exposure and HLA in healthy donors. Sequencing was performed with immunoSEQ multiplex PCR; in TCRdb, only in-frame clones are kept and a portion is missing. In the table there are about 120,000 clones, roughly 83% of which are singletons. The sequencing sample was made of PBMCs. These receptors were taken from a man younger than 30 in good health and CMV-seronegative.

V and J are TRBV5-1 and TRBJ2-5, with 9 bases lining up with TRBD1. Per germline, CDR1 SGHRS and CDR2 YFSETQ. The junction had 9 bases not matched to a gene; V was cut back by 4 bases and J by 5 bases. This CDR3 is built from 15 residues. The CDR3 DNA reads TGCGCCAGCAGCCCCGCCGGGACAGGGATGGAGACCCAGTACTTC. This sequence encodes CASSPAGTGMETQYF.

V is TRBV27 and J is TRBJ2-7; 11 nucleotides align to TRBD1. In germline, CDR1 is MNHEY, CDR2 SMNVEV (reference sequence). Trimming cost V 3 bases and J 6 bases; bases outside gene matches: 1. The CDR3 runs 13 residues. The CDR3 sequence: CASSFGTGGEQYF. CDR3 bases: TGTGCCAGCAGTTTTGGGACAGGGGGCGAGCAGTACTTC.

V gene TRBV18 combines with J gene TRBJ2-7; 9 bases agree with TRBD1. Trimming at V came to 0 bases and at J to 6 bases, leaving 3 bases not matched to a gene. Germline values: CDR1 KGHSH, CDR2 LQKENI. The CDR3 sequence is 14 residues long. The CDR3 bases are TGTGCCAGCTCACCACCGGGACAGGGTCGCGAGCAGTACTTC. Translation gives CASSPPGQGREQYF.

V usage is TRBV27 and J usage is TRBJ2-2; no definite D call. The V end lost 0 bases, the J end lost 0 bases, and 11 bases lay between the germline ends. This CDR3 region has 17 residues. Germline CDR1 reads MNHEY; CDR2 reads SMNVEV (reference sequence). CDR3 sequence (DNA): TGTGCCAGCAGTTTATCCTCAACAGAAACGAACACCGGGGAGCTGTTTTTT. This gives the protein CASSLSSTETNTGELFF.

This sequence joins TRBV7-2 and TRBJ1-2; D might be TRBD1 (6 bases). The V and J ends lost 2 bases and 3 bases respectively, with 10 bases between them. Germline V gives CDR1 SGHTA, CDR2 FQGNSA. The CDR3 extends over 14 amino acids. CDR3 amino acids: CASSLLDSHYGYTF. The CDR3 DNA follows: TGTGCCAGCAGCTTATTGGACAGTCACTATGGCTACACCTTC.

The V gene is TRBV30, the J gene TRBJ1-5, with D maybe TRBD1 (5 bases). The length of the CDR3 is 16 residues. V dropped 5 bases and J dropped 2 bases, with 19 bases sitting between them. Germline-derived CDR1 and CDR2 are GTSNPN and SVGIG (reference sequence). CDR3 nucleotides: TGTGCCTGGGGGGACGGAGGGTTAACGGGCAATCAGCCCCAGCATTTT. Encoded protein: CAWGDGGLTGNQPQHF.

J is TRBJ1-1 and V is TRBV27; TRBD1 might be the D (6 bases). The germline gives CDR1 MNHEY, CDR2 SMNVEV (reference sequence). V dropped 0 bases and J dropped 0 bases, with 8 bases sitting between them. CDR3 length: 15 residues. The CDR3 DNA reads TGTGCCAGCAGTTTATCCGGACAGCTGAACACTGAAGCTTTCTTT. Its translation: CASSLSGQLNTEAFF.

V usage is TRBV13 and J usage is TRBJ2-3, with D perhaps TRBD2 (6 bases). The CDR3 consists of 16 residues. The germline gives CDR1 PRHDT, CDR2 FYEKMQ (reference sequence). Deletions cut 1 base from V and 1 base from J, with 12 bases between. The CDR3 loop reads CASSLDGASGTDTQYF. Written as DNA, the CDR3 is TGTGCCAGCAGCTTAGATGGGGCTAGCGGCACAGATACGCAGTATTTT.

This sequence joins TRBV7-2 and TRBJ2-1; D ambiguous. CDR1 is SGHTA and CDR2 is FQGNSA in the germline V gene. CDR3 length equals 15 residues. V gave up 2 bases and J gave up 4 bases, with 12 bases separating them. The CDR3 nucleotides are TGTGCCAGCAGCTTAAATCTAGATCTTTACAATGAGCAGTTCTTC. Translation: CASSLNLDLYNEQFF.

The chain carries TRBV28 and TRBJ1-1; 8 positions match TRBD1. The CDR3 contains 13 residues. Trimming cost V 6 bases and J 4 bases; bases outside gene matches: 4. CDR1 is MDHEN and CDR2 is SYDVKM in the germline V gene. In DNA form, the CDR3 reads TGTGCCAGCAGAAACAGGGGGTCCACTGAAGCTTTCTTT. It encodes CASRNRGSTEAFF.

V is TRBV30 and J is TRBJ2-1; TRBD1 is a possible D gene (5 bases). V lost 2 bases and J lost 0, with 11 bases in between. The length of the CDR3 is 15 residues. CDR1 and CDR2 from the germline V gene are GTSNPN and SVGIG (reference sequence). CDR3 residues: CAWSNDRSSYNEQFF. CDR3 bases: TGTGCCTGGAGTAACGACAGAAGCTCCTACAATGAGCAGTTCTTC.

The chain is built from TRBV25-1 and TRBJ2-7; 7 bases agree with TRBD2. CDR1 and CDR2 from the germline V gene are MGHDK and SYGVNS. With V trimmed by 2 bases and J by 7 bases, 8 bases remained unmatched. This CDR3 contains 14 residues. CDR3 in amino acids: CASSELAETGEQYF. Here the CDR3 DNA reads TGTGCCAGCAGTGAACTAGCGGAGACGGGTGAGCAGTACTTC.

The CDR3 region is CATSRDFRTSDLWAQYF. The CDR3 DNA reads TGTGCCACCAGCAGAGATTTTAGGACTAGCGACCTATGGGCCCAGTACTTC. The J gene is TRBJ2-5, the V gene TRBV15, with TRBD2 matching over 9 bases. The CDR3 spans 17 residues. The germline CDR1 and CDR2 sequences are LNHNV and YYDKDF (reference sequence). The ends lost 0 bases at V and 9 bases at J; junction bases unmatched: 14.

The rearrangement uses TRBV11-2 and TRBJ2-3; TRBD2 aligns across 13 bases. Germline CDR1 and CDR2: SGHAT and FQNNGV. The length of the CDR3 is 16 residues. With V trimmed by 4 bases and J by 4 bases, 5 bases remained unmatched. The DNA for the CDR3 is TGTGCCAGCAGCTCCCCCGGACTAGCGGGAGCAGATACGCAGTATTTT. This codes for CASSSPGLAGADTQYF.

The CDR3 loop reads CASSISGGRRDTQYF. CDR3 sequence (DNA): TGTGCCAGCAGTATCTCGGGGGGGCGGAGAGATACGCAGTATTTT. This sequence joins TRBV7-8 and TRBJ2-3, with 8 bases aligning to TRBD2. The CDR3 contains 15 residues. V gave up 6 bases and J gave up 5 bases; unmatched junction bases: 10. Germline lookup yields CDR1 SGHVS and CDR2 FQNEAQ.

CDR3: CASSGPSGSTDTQYF. The CDR3 DNA sequence: TGTGCCAGCAGTGGACCTAGCGGAAGCACAGATACGCAGTATTTT. The chain links TRBV6-1 to TRBJ2-3, with 7 bases aligning to TRBD2. V was pared by 4 bases and J by 0 bases, with 4 bases of the junction left unmatched. Germline assignment: CDR1 MNHNS and CDR2 SASEGT. The CDR3 covers 15 residues.

This clone showed up just once. This chain joins TRBV6-1 and TRBJ2-1; TRBD1 is a possible D gene (5 bases). In germline, CDR1 is MNHNS, CDR2 SASEGT. Trimming took off 8 bases at V and 1 base at J, with 9 bases between the two ends. The length of the CDR3 is 13 residues. The CDR3 nucleotides read TGTGCCAGCGACCGGACATCCTACAATGAGCAGTTCTTC. This gives the protein CASDRTSYNEQFF.

The chain combines TRBV2 with TRBJ2-1; D not resolved. Trimming cost V 5 bases and J 7 bases, with 6 bases left between them. Per germline, CDR1 SNHLY and CDR2 FYNNEI. The CDR3 sequence is 11 residues long. CDR3: CASSLHNEQFF. The DNA of the CDR3 is TGTGCCAGCAGTTTACATAATGAGCAGTTCTTC.

The rearrangement uses TRBV7-2 and TRBJ2-2, with TRBD2 matching over 10 bases. CDR1 is SGHTA, CDR2 FQGNSA, per germline. The CDR3 runs to 15 residues. The J segment lost 6 bases and the V segment lost 5 bases, leaving 6 bases of the junction unmatched. The CDR3: CASSRGSGGPGELFF. CDR3 DNA sequence: TGTGCCAGCAGCCGGGGTAGCGGGGGGCCCGGGGAGCTGTTTTTT. Variable domain in full (rest from reference TRBV7-2 and TRBJ2-2): GAGVSQSPSNKVTEKGKDVELRCDPISGHTALYWYRQSLGQGLEFLIYFQGNSAPDKSGLPSDRFSAERTGGSVSTLTIQRTQQEDSAVYLCASSRGSGGPGELFFGEGSRLTVL.

The chain employs TRBV27 and TRBJ1-5; tentative D call: TRBD1 (6 bases). The germline gives CDR1 MNHEY, CDR2 SMNVEV (reference sequence). CDR3 size: 15 residues. Trimming shortened V by 5 bases and J by 3 bases, and 14 bases separated the two germline ends. In nucleotides, the CDR3 is TGTGCCAGCAGTCCCCTCGACAGGACCAATCAGCCCCAGCATTTT. Translated, it gives CASSPLDRTNQPQHF.

The gene calls are TRBV10-3 and TRBJ2-1; TRBD2 matches 8 bases. J gave up 9 bases and V 5 bases, and 9 bases lay outside the gene matches. The CDR3 extends over 14 amino acids. Germline values: CDR1 ENHRY, CDR2 SYGVKD. The CDR3 reads CAISWGVAGSEQFF. As DNA, the CDR3 is TGTGCCATCAGTTGGGGAGTAGCGGGATCTGAGCAGTTCTTC.

The chain uses TRBV5-6 and TRBJ1-1; 7 bases fit TRBD1. The CDR3 spans 15 residues. Germline values: CDR1 SGHDT, CDR2 YYEEEE. V shed 4 bases, J shed 5 bases, and the junction held 11 bases outside the gene matches. The CDR3 coding sequence is TGTGCCAGCAGCCCGCCCTCAGGGGGGTTTACTGAAGCTTTCTTT. It translates to CASSPPSGGFTEAFF.

The gene calls are TRBV25-1 and TRBJ2-5; 7 nucleotides match TRBD2. Germline V gene data show CDR1 as MGHDK and CDR2 as SYGVNS. The CDR3 sequence is 16 residues long. V dropped 4 bases and J dropped 2; count of bases not matched to a gene: 10. This chain's CDR3 is CASSVGRGPIQETQYF. The DNA for the CDR3 is TGTGCCAGCAGTGTAGGGAGGGGACCGATACAAGAGACCCAGTACTTC.

This clone has only a few counts. This chain links TRBV4-1 with TRBJ2-3, with 7 positions matching TRBD2. CDR3 length: 15 amino acids. The V gene's germline CDR1 is MGHRA and CDR2 YSYEKL. The J segment lost 2 bases and the V segment lost 7 bases, leaving 9 bases of the junction unmatched. Written as DNA, the CDR3 is TGCGCCAGCAACCCAGCTAGCGGTCACACAGATACGCAGTATTTT. This encodes CASNPASGHTDTQYF.

V usage is TRBV28 and J usage is TRBJ2-5, with a weak D call TRBD2 (7 bases). V was cut by 10 bases and J by 1 base, with 13 bases left in between. Germline V lookup: CDR1 MDHEN, CDR2 SYDVKM. The CDR3 runs 13 residues. Here the CDR3 DNA reads TGTGCCACCAAGGGGGGGGGCCAAGAGACCCAGTACTTC. It encodes CATKGGGQETQYF.

Regarding this clone: Other DNA sequences within the sample encode an identical CDR3. The chain recombines TRBV6-5 with TRBJ1-2; TRBD1 might be the D (5 bases). The germline V gene encodes CDR1 MNHEY and CDR2 SVGAGI. This CDR3 is 13 amino acids long. V was cut by 0 bases and J by 4 bases, with 6 bases left in between. CDR3 residues: CASSYSTAYGYTF. CDR3 coding DNA: TGTGCCAGCAGTTACTCGACAGCCTATGGCTACACCTTC.